This T cell receptor (beta chain) comes out of a study of PD-1 blockade in classical Hodgkin lymphoma. Documented time point: cycle 4 day 1 (C4D1), after more than five weeks of nivolumab. No patient escaped relapse after autologous stem cell transplantation, and brentuximab vedotin exposure varied. Some clones are missing from TCRdb's copy, which holds only in-frame ones; the method was immunoSEQ multiplex PCR. The table records fewer than 55,000 clones, just under 80% of them present only once. General study findings and limits: Newly diagnosed patients were reported to start with lower TCR diversity than healthy donors. Compared with baseline, CD4+ but not CD8+ TCR diversity had risen significantly by C4D1.

As to this clone: Its cognate antigen is unknown.

The V gene's germline CDR1 is MNHEY and CDR2 SVGAGI. This CDR3 spans 14 amino acids. Trimming left V 5 bases short and J 7 bases short, with 15 bases between. The clonotype comes from a human donor with classical Hodgkin lymphoma. The chain employs TRBV6-5 and TRBJ1-5; no clear D gene. Sample: peripheral blood mononuclear cells (PBMCs), taken before the fourth cycle of nivolumab. The DNA of the CDR3 is TGTGCCAGCAGTCCCTCCTTCGGCGGCCAGCCCCAGCATTTT. It specifies CASSPSFGGQPQHF.